One and the same sample provided the 3 T cell receptor beta chains below, sequenced in a study of sequential checkpoint blockade in melanoma. Treatment defined: randomized to nivolumab then ipilimumab (arm A) or the reverse (arm B). Clones were read by immunoSEQ multiplex PCR, and TCRdb kept only the in-frame ones, dropping some. The sample lists roughly 20,000 clones, about 27% seen once, with 5.5% to 7.5% in the top ten. This material consisted of tumor tissue (inferred from file names), taken from a patient given nivolumab and ipilimumab in sequence. The receptors shown here come from a human donor with melanoma.

This clone appeared many times. The V call is TRBV11-3, the J call TRBJ2-7; tentatively, D is TRBD2 (7 bases). Trimming pared 3 bases from V and 6 bases from J, leaving 18 bases between. Looked up from germline, CDR1 is SGHNT and CDR2 is YENEEA. The CDR3 sequence is 15 residues long. CDR3: CASSLGTGGLGEQYF. CDR3 nucleotides: TGTGCCAGCAGCTTGGGGACGGGGGGCCTCGGCGAGCAGTACTTC.

This clone was recorded a few times. The chain couples TRBV6-8 to TRBJ2-3, with D hard to call. Germline V lookup: CDR1 MNHGY, CDR2 SAAAGT. V lost 7 bases and J lost 3, with 17 bases in between. CDR3 length: 15 amino acids. The CDR3 DNA follows: TGTGCCAGCACCTTAGGTCTAGGAAGGACAGATACGCAGTATTTT. Translating it yields CASTLGLGRTDTQYF.

Only a few counts were recorded for this clone. In nucleotides, the CDR3 is TGTGCCAGCAGATGGACAGGTCCGACCGGGGAGCTGTTTTTT. Translated: CASRWTGPTGELFF. This chain uses TRBV6-8 with TRBJ2-2, with 7 nucleotides matching TRBD1. Germline V gene lookup returns CDR1 MNHGY and CDR2 SAAAGT. J gave up 5 bases and V 6 bases, and 6 bases lay outside the gene matches. There are 14 residues in the CDR3.